Sequencing of this TCR beta chain was carried out in a study of blood T cell repertoires in COVID-19. Overall study context: Both acute and convalescent COVID-19 samples were obtained from the United States, Italy and Spain.

Per the original methods: Researchers report that nucleated cell counts were estimated from reference gene primer amplification. Assay used: immunoSEQ multiplex PCR; TCRdb lists only in-frame clones, some missing. D and trimming were read from the DNA, whereas the V and J calls and clone size are those reported in that table. The sample consists of roughly 390,000 clones, 85% of them appearing once. V lost 4 bases to trimming and J lost 4 bases; unmatched junction nucleotides: 9. This CDR3 is built from 15 residues. CDR1 is PRHDT and CDR2 is FYEKMQ in the germline V gene (reference sequence). The chain links TRBV13 to TRBJ1-1; 7 nucleotides agree with TRBD1. The sequencing sample was made of peripheral blood. This receptor was identified in a woman younger than 35 with acute or convalescent COVID-19. The CDR3 DNA reads TGTGCCAGCAGCTCAAGGGGGCAAGGAGGCACTGAAGCTTTCTTT. Protein product: CASSSRGQGGTEAFF.